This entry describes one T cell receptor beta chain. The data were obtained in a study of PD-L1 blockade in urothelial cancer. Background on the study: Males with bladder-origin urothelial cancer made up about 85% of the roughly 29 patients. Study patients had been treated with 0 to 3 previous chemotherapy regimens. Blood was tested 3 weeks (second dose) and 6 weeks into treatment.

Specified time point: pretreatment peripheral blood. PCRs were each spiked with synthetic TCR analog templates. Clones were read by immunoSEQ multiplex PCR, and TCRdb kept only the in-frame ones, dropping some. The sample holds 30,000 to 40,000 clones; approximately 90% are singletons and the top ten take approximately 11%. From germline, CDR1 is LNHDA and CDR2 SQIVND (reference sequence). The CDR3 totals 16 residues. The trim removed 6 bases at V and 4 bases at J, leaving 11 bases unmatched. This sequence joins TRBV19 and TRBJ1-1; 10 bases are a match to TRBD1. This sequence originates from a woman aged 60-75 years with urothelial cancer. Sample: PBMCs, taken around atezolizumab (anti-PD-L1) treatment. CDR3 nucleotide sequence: TGTGCCAGTAGGGCTGGCGGGACAGGGGCTCTCACTGAAGCTTTCTTT. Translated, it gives CASRAGGTGALTEAFF. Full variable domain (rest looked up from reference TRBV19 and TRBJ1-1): DGGITQSPKYLFRKEGQNVTLSCEQNLNHDAMYWYRQDPGQGLRLIYYSQIVNDFQKGDIAEGYSVSREKKESFPLTVTSAQKNPTAFYLCASRAGGTGALTEAFFGQGTRLTVV.